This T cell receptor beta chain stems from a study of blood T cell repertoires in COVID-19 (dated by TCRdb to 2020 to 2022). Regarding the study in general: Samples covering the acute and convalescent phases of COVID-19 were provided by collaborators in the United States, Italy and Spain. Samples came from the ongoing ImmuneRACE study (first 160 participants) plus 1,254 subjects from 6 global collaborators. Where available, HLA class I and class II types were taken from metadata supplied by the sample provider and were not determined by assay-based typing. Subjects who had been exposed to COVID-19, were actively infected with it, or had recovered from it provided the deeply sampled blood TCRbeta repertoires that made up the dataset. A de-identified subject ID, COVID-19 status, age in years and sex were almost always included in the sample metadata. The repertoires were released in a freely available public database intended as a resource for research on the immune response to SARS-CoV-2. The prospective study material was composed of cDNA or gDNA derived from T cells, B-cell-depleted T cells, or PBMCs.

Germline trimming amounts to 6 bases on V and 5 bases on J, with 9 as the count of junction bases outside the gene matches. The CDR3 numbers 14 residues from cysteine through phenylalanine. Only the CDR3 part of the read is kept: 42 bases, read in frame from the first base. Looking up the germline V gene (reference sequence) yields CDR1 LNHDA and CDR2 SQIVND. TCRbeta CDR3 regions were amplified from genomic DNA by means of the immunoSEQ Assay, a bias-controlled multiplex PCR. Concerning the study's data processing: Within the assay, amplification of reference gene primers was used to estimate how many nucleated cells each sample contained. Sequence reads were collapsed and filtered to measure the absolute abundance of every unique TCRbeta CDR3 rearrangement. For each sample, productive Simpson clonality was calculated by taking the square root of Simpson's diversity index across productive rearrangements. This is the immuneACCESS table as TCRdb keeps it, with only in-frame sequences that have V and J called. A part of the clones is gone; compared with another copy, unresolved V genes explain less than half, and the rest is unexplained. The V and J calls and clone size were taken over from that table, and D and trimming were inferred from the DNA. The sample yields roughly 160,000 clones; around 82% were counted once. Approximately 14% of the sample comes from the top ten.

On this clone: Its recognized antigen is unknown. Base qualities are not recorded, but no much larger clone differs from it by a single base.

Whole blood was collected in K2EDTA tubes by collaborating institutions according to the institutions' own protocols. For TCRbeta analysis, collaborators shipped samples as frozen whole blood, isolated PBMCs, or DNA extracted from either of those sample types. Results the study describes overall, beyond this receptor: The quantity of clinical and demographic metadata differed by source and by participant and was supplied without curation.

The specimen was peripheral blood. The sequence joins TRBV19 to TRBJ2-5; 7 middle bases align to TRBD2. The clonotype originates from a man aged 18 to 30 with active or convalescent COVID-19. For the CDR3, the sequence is CASRETGGGETQYF. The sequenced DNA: TGTGCCAGTAGAGAGACGGGGGGAGGGGAGACCCAGTACTTC.